The rows below give T cell receptor beta chains drawn from one sample of a study of blood T cells in healthy people across ages. TCRdb called the 5' RACE reads again in MiXCR, with one record for every CDR3 protein. The sample gives roughly 800,000 distinct CDR3 sequences, 55% to 75% of which show up once; 20% to 25% is in the top ten. Input material: blood. Receptors originate from a man aged 30-40 years in good health. Each CDR3 is given with its conserved first and last residue. Fields, in order: V gene, J gene, D gene, clone size, CDR3 protein, CDR3 DNA. D genes are given only for firm matches. Not all rows give a size; the values are once, few, many and, for expanded clones, a class.

V: TRBV6-2/TRBV6-3
J: TRBJ2-1
D: -
size: once
CDR3: CASSYVYNEQFF
DNA: TGTGCCAGCAGTTACGTATACAATGAGCAGTTCTTC

V: TRBV6-6
J: TRBJ2-7
D: TRBD2
size: -
CDR3: CASSYSVGTSVIYEQYF
DNA: TGTGCCAGCAGTTACTCTGTTGGGACTAGCGTAATCTACGAGCAGTACTTC

V: TRBV11-2
J: TRBJ2-5
D: -
size: few
CDR3: CASSLAPKTQYF
DNA: TGTGCCAGCAGCTTAGCCCCGAAGACCCAGTACTTC

V: TRBV29-1
J: TRBJ2-3
D: TRBD2
size: -
CDR3: CSGGSGAQQYF
DNA: TGCAGCGGTGGTAGCGGGGCGCAACAGTATTTT

V: TRBV6-5
J: TRBJ2-7
D: TRBD2
size: many
CDR3: CANQGEREAYYEQYF
DNA: TGTGCCAACCAGGGGGAGCGGGAGGCGTACTACGAGCAGTACTTC

V: TRBV6-5
J: TRBJ1-5
D: -
size: once
CDR3: CASSQTAPGPQHF
DNA: TGTGCCAGCAGTCAAACAGCACCAGGTCCCCAGCATTTT

V: TRBV3-1
J: TRBJ2-7
D: -
size: -
CDR3: CASSPSSAASYEQYF
DNA: TGTGCCAGCAGCCCGTCGTCAGCGGCTTCCTACGAGCAGTACTTC

V: TRBV19
J: TRBJ2-1
D: -
size: once
CDR3: CASSMSNRAYEQFF
DNA: TGTGCCAGTAGTATGAGTAACAGGGCCTATGAGCAGTTCTTC

V: TRBV6-1
J: TRBJ1-6
D: TRBD1
size: -
CDR3: CASSFDRGDSPLHF
DNA: TGTGCCAGCAGCTTCGACAGGGGCGATTCACCCCTCCACTTT

V: TRBV3-1
J: TRBJ2-1
D: -
size: few
CDR3: CASSSILGWYTYNEQFF
DNA: TGTGCCAGCAGCTCAATATTGGGGTGGTATACCTACAATGAGCAGTTCTTC

V: TRBV29-1
J: TRBJ2-7
D: TRBD1
size: few
CDR3: CSALQGPYEQYF
DNA: TGCAGCGCGCTACAGGGGCCCTACGAGCAGTACTTC

V: TRBV29-1
J: TRBJ2-7
D: -
size: -
CDR3: CSVAGKGEQYF
DNA: TGCAGCGTCGCTGGGAAGGGGGAGCAGTACTTC

V: TRBV7-9
J: TRBJ2-7
D: -
size: -
CDR3: CASGLELSFSYEQYF
DNA: TGTGCTAGCGGCTTAGAGTTAAGTTTCAGCTACGAGCAGTACTTC

V: TRBV11-2
J: TRBJ2-3
D: -
size: -
CDR3: CASNLGARDTQYF
DNA: TGTGCCAGCAACTTAGGGGCTAGGGATACGCAGTATTTT

V: TRBV20-1
J: TRBJ1-2
D: TRBD1
size: -
CDR3: CSASRDRGTNYGYTF
DNA: TGCAGTGCTAGCCGCGACAGGGGAACGAACTATGGCTACACCTTC

V: TRBV29-1
J: TRBJ2-6
D: -
size: few
CDR3: CSVTSGANVLTF
DNA: TGCAGCGTTACTTCTGGGGCCAACGTCCTGACTTTC

V: TRBV6-6
J: TRBJ1-6
D: -
size: -
CDR3: CASSYEGSNNSPLHF
DNA: TGTGCCAGCAGTTACGAGGGCAGTAATAATTCACCCCTCCACTTT

V: TRBV29-1
J: TRBJ2-7
D: -
size: few
CDR3: CSVEEGRNPNEQYF
DNA: TGCAGCGTTGAAGAAGGTCGCAACCCCAACGAGCAGTACTTC

V: TRBV7-7
J: TRBJ2-1
D: -
size: -
CDR3: CASSPSAGAVDEQFF
DNA: TGTGCTAGCAGCCCCAGCGCCGGCGCCGTCGATGAGCAGTTCTTC

V: TRBV19
J: TRBJ1-2
D: TRBD1
size: -
CDR3: CASSKDRGNYGYTF
DNA: TGTGCCAGTAGTAAGGACAGGGGAAACTATGGCTACACCTTC

V: TRBV20-1
J: TRBJ2-1
D: -
size: -
CDR3: CSASVSVGNEQFF
DNA: TGCAGTGCTAGTGTCTCCGTCGGCAATGAGCAGTTCTTC

V: TRBV5-1
J: TRBJ1-2
D: TRBD1
size: -
CDR3: CASRGTEANYGYTF
DNA: TGCGCCAGCAGAGGGACAGAAGCTAACTATGGCTACACCTTC

V: TRBV5-6
J: TRBJ1-2
D: TRBD1
size: -
CDR3: CASSRTGGAFGYTF
DNA: TGTGCCAGCAGCAGGACAGGGGGCGCGTTCGGCTACACCTTC

V: TRBV14
J: TRBJ2-1
D: -
size: -
CDR3: CASSQADGNNEQFF
DNA: TGTGCCAGCAGCCAAGCGGACGGGAACAATGAGCAGTTCTTC

V: TRBV25-1
J: TRBJ1-2
D: -
size: few
CDR3: CASSEGGDYGYTF
DNA: TGTGCCAGCAGTGAAGGGGGGGACTATGGCTACACCTTC

V: TRBV20-1
J: TRBJ2-5
D: TRBD2
size: -
CDR3: CSAAPGTSGKETQYF
DNA: TGCAGTGCCGCCCCTGGGACTAGCGGGAAAGAGACCCAGTACTTC

V: TRBV18
J: TRBJ2-1
D: TRBD2
size: -
CDR3: CASSPSRTSGGSFYNEQFF
DNA: TGTGCCAGCTCACCATCCAGGACTAGCGGGGGGTCTTTCTACAATGAGCAGTTCTTC

V: TRBV20-1
J: TRBJ1-4
D: -
size: -
CDR3: CSARFQDNEKLFF
DNA: TGCAGTGCTAGATTCCAGGATAATGAAAAACTGTTTTTT

V: TRBV6-2/TRBV6-3
J: TRBJ2-3
D: TRBD1
size: -
CDR3: CASSPTTGTARANTQYF
DNA: TGTGCCAGCAGCCCTACTACTGGGACAGCCCGTGCGAATACGCAGTATTTT

V: TRBV7-9
J: TRBJ2-1
D: TRBD2
size: few
CDR3: CASSLGGLAGGKENEQFF
DNA: TGTGCCAGCAGCTTGGGGGGACTAGCGGGAGGAAAGGAGAATGAGCAGTTCTTC

V: TRBV11-2
J: TRBJ2-1
D: -
size: -
CDR3: CASSSYKRPPALDNEQFF
DNA: TGTGCCAGCAGTTCCTACAAAAGGCCCCCAGCTCTGGACAATGAGCAGTTCTTC

V: TRBV10-3
J: TRBJ2-5
D: TRBD2
size: -
CDR3: CAISEVASGLINEQYF
DNA: TGTGCCATCAGTGAGGTCGCTAGCGGATTAATCAATGAGCAGTACTTC

V: TRBV20-1
J: TRBJ2-4
D: -
size: -
CDR3: CSARGSGLNIQYF
DNA: TGCAGTGCTAGAGGTAGCGGATTAAACATTCAGTACTTC

V: TRBV3-1
J: TRBJ2-5
D: -
size: -
CDR3: CASSQGRTSQKTQYF
DNA: TGTGCCAGCAGCCAGGGCCGGACATCGCAAAAGACCCAGTACTTC

V: TRBV7-2
J: TRBJ2-2
D: -
size: -
CDR3: CASSRYRASAGELFF
DNA: TGTGCCAGCAGCCGCTACAGGGCTTCGGCCGGGGAGCTGTTTTTT

V: TRBV7-2
J: TRBJ2-3
D: -
size: once
CDR3: CASMRGGPPDFNTQYF
DNA: TGTGCCAGCATGCGCGGGGGCCCCCCGGACTTCAATACGCAGTATTTT

V: TRBV20-1
J: TRBJ2-1
D: -
size: -
CDR3: CSAKIALNNEQFF
DNA: TGCAGTGCTAAGATAGCGCTAAACAATGAGCAGTTCTTC

V: TRBV28
J: TRBJ1-1
D: -
size: -
CDR3: CASSPGHQAVTEAFF
DNA: TGTGCCAGCAGTCCCGGACACCAAGCCGTCACTGAAGCTTTCTTT

V: TRBV20-1
J: TRBJ2-5
D: -
size: few
CDR3: CSARGDGGRGIETQYF
DNA: TGCAGTGCTAGGGGTGACGGGGGCAGGGGAATAGAGACCCAGTACTTC

V: TRBV6-6
J: TRBJ2-3
D: TRBD2
size: -
CDR3: CACSPREAPTDTQYF
DNA: TGTGCCTGCAGCCCCCGGGAGGCGCCCACAGATACGCAGTATTTT

V: TRBV5-5
J: TRBJ2-5
D: -
size: -
CDR3: CASSSSYDRRETQYF
DNA: TGTGCCAGCAGCTCTAGTTATGATCGCAGGGAGACCCAGTACTTC

V: TRBV4-2
J: TRBJ2-7
D: -
size: few
CDR3: CASSPRGNEQYF
DNA: TGTGCCAGCAGCCCTCGAGGGAACGAGCAGTACTTC

V: TRBV6-5
J: TRBJ1-4
D: -
size: -
CDR3: CASSYDGSGGYEKLFF
DNA: TGTGCCAGCAGTTACGATGGTTCGGGGGGATACGAAAAACTGTTTTTT

V: TRBV20-1
J: TRBJ2-3
D: -
size: -
CDR3: CSARRDTDTQYF
DNA: TGCAGTGCTAGACGGGACACAGATACGCAGTATTTT

V: TRBV7-2
J: TRBJ1-5
D: -
size: once
CDR3: CATSLTGQPENQPQHF
DNA: TGTGCCACCAGCTTGACGGGGCAACCCGAGAATCAGCCCCAGCATTTT

V: TRBV2
J: TRBJ1-5
D: -
size: -
CDR3: CASRGQSYSNQPQHF
DNA: TGTGCCAGCAGAGGACAGTCTTATAGCAATCAGCCCCAGCATTTT

V: TRBV28
J: TRBJ2-7
D: TRBD1
size: once
CDR3: CASAPGQSYEQYF
DNA: TGTGCCAGCGCCCCGGGACAGTCCTACGAGCAGTACTTC

V: TRBV7-3
J: TRBJ2-7
D: -
size: -
CDR3: CASSFPDLASYEQYF
DNA: TGTGCCAGCAGCTTCCCGGACCTCGCCTCCTACGAGCAGTACTTC

V: TRBV6-6
J: TRBJ2-5
D: -
size: -
CDR3: CASNQRAETQYF
DNA: TGTGCCAGCAACCAGAGGGCGGAGACCCAGTACTTC

V: TRBV7-9
J: TRBJ1-5
D: -
size: -
CDR3: CASSLPGVSPQHF
DNA: TGTGCCAGCAGCTTACCGGGGGTCAGCCCCCAGCATTTT

V: TRBV7-2
J: TRBJ2-5
D: TRBD2
size: few
CDR3: CASSLEYLAGAQETQYF
DNA: TGTGCCAGCAGCTTAGAGTATCTAGCGGGGGCCCAAGAGACCCAGTACTTC

V: TRBV10-3
J: TRBJ2-7
D: -
size: -
CDR3: CATSGDSGAPNYEQYF
DNA: TGTGCCACCTCAGGGGACTCAGGGGCCCCTAACTACGAGCAGTACTTC

V: TRBV29-1
J: TRBJ1-2
D: -
size: -
CDR3: CSVAPLVAPYGYTF
DNA: TGCAGCGTCGCCCCATTAGTAGCCCCCTATGGCTACACCTTC

V: TRBV10-3
J: TRBJ1-1
D: TRBD1
size: few
CDR3: CAISGDRGITEAFF
DNA: TGTGCCATCAGTGGGGACAGGGGAATTACTGAAGCTTTCTTT

V: TRBV27
J: TRBJ2-2
D: -
size: -
CDR3: CASTNGRTVNTGELFF
DNA: TGTGCCAGCACCAACGGTCGGACAGTCAACACCGGGGAGCTGTTTTTT

V: TRBV6-1
J: TRBJ2-3
D: TRBD2
size: few
CDR3: CASSEVSGSASDTQYF
DNA: TGTGCCAGCAGTGAAGTCAGCGGGAGTGCCTCCGATACGCAGTATTTT

V: TRBV6-6
J: TRBJ2-5
D: -
size: few
CDR3: CASSYSALVPETQYF
DNA: TGTGCCAGCAGTTACTCCGCACTAGTACCAGAGACCCAGTACTTC

V: TRBV12-3/TRBV12-4
J: TRBJ2-3
D: -
size: -
CDR3: CASSFAPADTQYF
DNA: TGTGCCAGCAGTTTTGCACCCGCGGATACGCAGTATTTT

V: TRBV7-2
J: TRBJ2-5
D: -
size: -
CDR3: CASSARGGAQETQYF
DNA: TGTGCCAGCAGCGCCCGAGGGGGGGCCCAAGAGACCCAGTACTTC